This passage covers 12 T cell receptor beta chains from one sample sequenced in a study of cytomegalovirus exposure and HLA in healthy donors. It was with 60 Vbeta and 13 Jbeta primers that the PCR ran. Some clones are missing from TCRdb's copy, which holds only in-frame ones; the method was immunoSEQ multiplex PCR. The sample has some 150,000 clones, 75% to 85% seen once. The sample taken for sequencing was PBMCs. These receptors were collected from a woman in her 50s in good health and CMV-seronegative.

The chain couples TRBV27 to TRBJ2-1; 8 nucleotides agree with TRBD2. Germline-derived CDR1 and CDR2 are MNHEY and SMNVEV (reference sequence). The V gene end was trimmed by 6 bases and the J gene end by 0 bases; junction bases not matched to a gene: 10. The CDR3 sequence is 17 residues long. The CDR3 region is CASSSVGGVSSYNEQFF. The CDR3 nucleotides read TGTGCCAGCAGCAGCGTCGGGGGGGTTAGCTCCTACAATGAGCAGTTCTTC.

The chain links TRBV9 to TRBJ2-5; 9 nucleotides line up with TRBD2. Losses at the gene ends were 0 bases for V and 2 bases for J; bases not matched to a gene: 2. The CDR3 length is 15 residues. CDR1 and CDR2 from the germline V gene are SGDLS and YYNGEE. DNA of the CDR3: TGTGCCAGCAGCGTAGAGGCGGGGGGGCAAGAGACCCAGTACTTC. This encodes CASSVEAGGQETQYF.

The chain employs TRBV28 and TRBJ2-7; TRBD2 is a possible D gene (5 bases). The CDR3 is 15 residues long. The V end lost 8 bases, the J end lost 2 bases, and 19 bases lay between the germline ends. CDR1 MDHEN and CDR2 SYDVKM come from the germline V gene. CDR3 loop: CASRLSSLLTYEQYF. The CDR3 DNA sequence: TGTGCCAGCCGACTTTCTAGCCTGCTCACCTACGAGCAGTACTTC.

This chain connects TRBV28 to TRBJ1-1; a weak D match, TRBD1 (6 bases). The CDR3 extends over 15 amino acids. V lost 6 bases, J lost 5 bases, and 19 bases lay in between. CDR1 and CDR2 (germline): MDHEN, SYDVKM. The CDR3, as DNA: TGTGCCAGCAGAGAACAGGGTAGGGTGGGGACTGAAGCTTTCTTT. Amino acid sequence: CASREQGRVGTEAFF.

This clone was seen a handful of times. The chain is built from TRBV7-2 and TRBJ1-3, with 8 positions matching TRBD1. Looked up from germline, CDR1 is SGHTA and CDR2 is FQGNSA. V lost 5 bases to trimming and J lost 3 bases; unmatched junction nucleotides: 3. CDR3 length: 14 residues. The chain's CDR3 is CASSLTGVGNTIYF. CDR3 nucleotide sequence: TGTGCCAGCAGCCTGACAGGGGTTGGAAACACCATATATTTT.

The V and J genes are TRBV5-5 and TRBJ2-1; 11 bases line up with TRBD2. The germline V gene has CDR1 SGHKS and CDR2 YYEKEE (reference sequence). There are 15 residues in the CDR3. V dropped 4 bases and J dropped 7; count of bases not matched to a gene: 7. CDR3 residues: CASSTLAGEVNEQFF. The CDR3 DNA follows: TGTGCCAGCAGCACACTAGCGGGAGAGGTGAATGAGCAGTTCTTC. Variable domain in full (rest from reference TRBV5-5 and TRBJ2-1): DAGVTQSPTHLIKTRGQQVTLRCSPISGHKSVSWYQQVLGQGPQFIFQYYEKEERGRGNFPDRFSARQFPNYSSELNVNALLLGDSALYLCASSTLAGEVNEQFFGPGTRLTVL.

This clone appeared a single time. One junction end disagrees with the germline gene, perhaps due to a read error. CDR3 residues: CTSSELGSGRGGTDTQYF. The CDR3 DNA sequence: TGTACCAGCAGTGAATTGGGTAGCGGGAGGGGCGGCACAGATACGCAGTATTTT. The rearrangement uses TRBV6-1 and TRBJ2-3, with TRBD2 matching 11 bases. This CDR3 contains 18 residues. Germline loops: CDR1 MNHNS, CDR2 SASEGT.

This chain uses TRBV15 with TRBJ1-3; D uncertain. Trimming pared 1 base from V and 0 bases from J, leaving 19 bases between. The germline V gene has CDR1 LNHNV and CDR2 YYDKDF (reference sequence). This CDR3 comprises 19 residues. The CDR3, as DNA: TGTGCCACCAGCAGAGTTTCCCCCTCCTCATCGAGCTCTGGAAACACCATATATTTT. Translating it yields CATSRVSPSSSSSGNTIYF.

CDR3 coding DNA: TGCGCCAGCAGCCAACGGCGGGATGACCCCTGGTACAATGAGCAGTTCTTC. Translation: CASSQRRDDPWYNEQFF. This sequence joins TRBV4-1 and TRBJ2-1; D perhaps matches TRBD2 (6 bases). This CDR3 spans 17 amino acids. Trimming took off 2 bases at V and 4 bases at J, with 18 bases between the two ends. Germline V gives CDR1 MGHRA, CDR2 YSYEKL.

The chain employs TRBV11-2 and TRBJ1-1; perhaps TRBD1 as D (5 bases). This CDR3 is built from 14 residues. Per the germline V gene, CDR1 is SGHAT and CDR2 is FQNNGV. Trimming took off 5 bases at V and 0 bases at J, with 10 bases between the two ends. CDR3 DNA sequence: TGTGCCAGCAGCCGACAGAGAATGAACACTGAAGCTTTCTTT. It specifies CASSRQRMNTEAFF.

This clone was picked up a small number of times. The chain is built from TRBV4-1 and TRBJ2-7, with 7 bases identical to TRBD2. The germline CDR1 and CDR2 sequences are MGHRA and YSYEKL. This CDR3 is built from 14 residues. V lost 0 bases, J lost 4 bases, and 3 bases stayed unmatched. CDR3 coding DNA: TGCGCCAGCAGCCAAGATCCCGGGAGGTACGAGCAGTACTTC. It translates to CASSQDPGRYEQYF.

CDR3 residues: CASNLPLSGRKQYF. CDR3 sequence (DNA): TGTGCCAGCAATCTACCCCTCTCCGGTCGTAAACAGTACTTC. The V call is TRBV28, the J call TRBJ2-7; D gene unclear. V was pared by 7 bases and J by 10 bases, with 23 bases between. This CDR3 is 14 amino acids long. CDR1 is MDHEN, CDR2 SYDVKM, per germline.